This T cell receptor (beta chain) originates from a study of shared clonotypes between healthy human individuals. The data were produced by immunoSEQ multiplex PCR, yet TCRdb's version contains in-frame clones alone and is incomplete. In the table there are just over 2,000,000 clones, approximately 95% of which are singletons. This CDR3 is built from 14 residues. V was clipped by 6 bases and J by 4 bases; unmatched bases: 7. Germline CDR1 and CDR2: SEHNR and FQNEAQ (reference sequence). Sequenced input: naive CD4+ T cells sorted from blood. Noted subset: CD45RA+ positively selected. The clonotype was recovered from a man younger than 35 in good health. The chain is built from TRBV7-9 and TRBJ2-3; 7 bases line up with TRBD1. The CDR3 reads CASSPTGISDTQYF. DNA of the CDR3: TGTGCCAGCAGTCCGACAGGGATCTCAGATACGCAGTATTTT.